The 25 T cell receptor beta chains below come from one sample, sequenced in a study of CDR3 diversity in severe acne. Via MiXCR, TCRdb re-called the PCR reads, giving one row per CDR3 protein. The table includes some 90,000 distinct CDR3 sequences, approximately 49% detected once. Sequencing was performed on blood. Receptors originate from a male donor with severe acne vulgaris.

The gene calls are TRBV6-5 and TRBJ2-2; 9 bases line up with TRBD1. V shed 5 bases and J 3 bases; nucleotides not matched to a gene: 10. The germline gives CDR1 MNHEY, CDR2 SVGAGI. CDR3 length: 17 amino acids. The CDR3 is CASSGLQGAPHTGELFF. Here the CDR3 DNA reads TGTGCCAGCAGTGGCCTACAGGGGGCCCCTCACACCGGGGAGCTGTTTTTT.

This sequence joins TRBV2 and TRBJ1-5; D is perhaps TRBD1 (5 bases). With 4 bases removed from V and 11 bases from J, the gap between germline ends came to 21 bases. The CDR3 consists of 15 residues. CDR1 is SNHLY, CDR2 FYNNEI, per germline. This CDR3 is CASSGGRVGRETQHF. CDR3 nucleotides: TGTGCCAGCAGTGGGGGCAGGGTCGGGAGAGAGACCCAGCATTTT.

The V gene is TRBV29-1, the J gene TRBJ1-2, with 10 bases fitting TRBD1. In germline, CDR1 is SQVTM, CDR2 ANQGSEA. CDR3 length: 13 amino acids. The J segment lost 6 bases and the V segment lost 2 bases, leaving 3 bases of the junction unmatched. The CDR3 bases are TGCAGCGTTGAACCGGGACAGGGGAATGGCTACACCTTC. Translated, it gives CSVEPGQGNGYTF.

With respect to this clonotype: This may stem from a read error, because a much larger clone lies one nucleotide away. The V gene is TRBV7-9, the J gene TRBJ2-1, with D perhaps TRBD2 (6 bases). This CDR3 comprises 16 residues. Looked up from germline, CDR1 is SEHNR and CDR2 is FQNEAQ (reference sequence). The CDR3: CAGSFRLVREFGEQFF. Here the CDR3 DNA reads TGTGCCGGCAGCTTCCGACTAGTAAGGGAGTTCGGTGAGCAGTTCTTC. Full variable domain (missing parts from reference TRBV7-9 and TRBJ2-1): DTGVSQNPRHKITKRGQNVTFRCDPISEHNRLYWYRQTLGQGPEFLTYFQNEAQLEKSRLLSDRFSAERPKGSFSTLEIQRTEQGDSAMYLCAGSFRLVREFGEQFFGPGTRLTVL.

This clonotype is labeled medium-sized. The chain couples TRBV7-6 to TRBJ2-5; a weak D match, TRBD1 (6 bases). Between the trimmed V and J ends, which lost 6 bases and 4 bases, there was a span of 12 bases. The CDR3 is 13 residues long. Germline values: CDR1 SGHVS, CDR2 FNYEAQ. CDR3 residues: CASRTTGGETQYF. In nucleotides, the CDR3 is TGTGCCAGCAGAACGACAGGCGGAGAGACCCAGTACTTC.

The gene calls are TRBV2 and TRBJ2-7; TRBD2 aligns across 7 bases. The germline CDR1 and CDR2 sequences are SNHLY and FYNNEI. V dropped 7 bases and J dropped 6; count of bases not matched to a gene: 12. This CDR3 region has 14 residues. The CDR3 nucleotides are TGTGCCAGCACGGGGAGGGTGAGGACCTGCGAGCAGTACTTC. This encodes CASTGRVRTCEQYF.

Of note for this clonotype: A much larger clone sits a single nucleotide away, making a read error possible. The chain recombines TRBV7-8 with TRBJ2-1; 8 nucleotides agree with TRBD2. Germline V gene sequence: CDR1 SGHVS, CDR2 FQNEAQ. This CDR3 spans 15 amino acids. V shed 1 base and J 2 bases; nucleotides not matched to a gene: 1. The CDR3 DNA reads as TGTGCCAGCAGCTTAGAGCGGGAGACCTACAATGAGCAGTTCTTC. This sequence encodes CASSLERETYNEQFF.

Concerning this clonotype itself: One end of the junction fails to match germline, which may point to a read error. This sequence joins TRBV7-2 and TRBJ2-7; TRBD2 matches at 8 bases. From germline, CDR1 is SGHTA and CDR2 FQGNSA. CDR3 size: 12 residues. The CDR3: CASSPGRVEQSF. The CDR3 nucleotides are TGTGCCAGCAGCCCCGGGAGGGTCGAGCAGTCCTTC.

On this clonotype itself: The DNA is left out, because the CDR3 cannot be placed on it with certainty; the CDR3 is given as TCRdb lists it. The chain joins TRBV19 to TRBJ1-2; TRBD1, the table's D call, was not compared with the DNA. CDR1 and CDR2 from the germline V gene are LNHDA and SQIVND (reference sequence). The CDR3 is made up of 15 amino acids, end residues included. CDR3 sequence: CAGSMTGDRGYGCTF.

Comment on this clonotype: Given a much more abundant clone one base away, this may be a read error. Here the CDR3 reads CASSLRGGLTGTQYF. CDR3 nucleotides: TGTGCCAGCAGCTTGCGGGGGGGCCTCACAGGGACCCAGTACTTC. V is TRBV7-2 and J is TRBJ2-5, with 9 positions matching TRBD2. In germline, CDR1 is SGHTA, CDR2 FQGNSA. This CDR3 region has 15 residues. V lost 3 bases and J lost 7; bases outside the gene matches: 9.

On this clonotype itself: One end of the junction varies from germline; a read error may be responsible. The CDR3, as DNA: TGTGCCACCACCAGAGCTAATGAAAAACTGTTTTTT. Protein product: CATTRANEKLFF. The chain has TRBV15 and TRBJ1-4; no reliable D call. The CDR3 consists of 12 residues. Looked up from germline, CDR1 is LNHNV and CDR2 is YYDKDF (reference sequence).

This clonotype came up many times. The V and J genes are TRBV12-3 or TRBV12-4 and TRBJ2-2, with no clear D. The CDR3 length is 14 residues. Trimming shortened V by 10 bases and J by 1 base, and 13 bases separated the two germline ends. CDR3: CATSGSVNTGELFF. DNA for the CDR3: TGTGCCACTTCGGGCTCGGTGAACACCGGGGAGCTGTTTTTT.

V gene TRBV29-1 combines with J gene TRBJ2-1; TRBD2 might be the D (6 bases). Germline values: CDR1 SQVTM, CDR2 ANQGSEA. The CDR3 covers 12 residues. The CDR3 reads CTGDGSGNEQFF. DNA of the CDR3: TGCACGGGGGATGGGAGCGGGAATGAGCAGTTCTTC.

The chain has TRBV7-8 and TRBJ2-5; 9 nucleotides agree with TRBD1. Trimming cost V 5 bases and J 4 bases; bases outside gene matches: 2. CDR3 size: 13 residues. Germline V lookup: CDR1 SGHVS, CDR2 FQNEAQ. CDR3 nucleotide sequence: TGTGCCAGCAGCACGGGACAGGGAGAGACCCAGTACTTC. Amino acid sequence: CASSTGQGETQYF.

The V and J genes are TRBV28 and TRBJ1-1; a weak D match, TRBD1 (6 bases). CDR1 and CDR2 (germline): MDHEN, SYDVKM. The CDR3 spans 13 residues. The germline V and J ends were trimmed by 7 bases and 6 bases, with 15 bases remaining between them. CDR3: CASMNTGTAEAFF. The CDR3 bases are TGTGCCAGCATGAACACAGGGACGGCTGAAGCTTTCTTT.

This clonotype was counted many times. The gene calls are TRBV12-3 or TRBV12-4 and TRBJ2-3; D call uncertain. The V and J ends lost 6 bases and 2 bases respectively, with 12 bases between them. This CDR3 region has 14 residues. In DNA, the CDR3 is TGTGCCAGCAGCTACGAGCCATCCACAGATACGCAGTATTTT. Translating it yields CASSYEPSTDTQYF.

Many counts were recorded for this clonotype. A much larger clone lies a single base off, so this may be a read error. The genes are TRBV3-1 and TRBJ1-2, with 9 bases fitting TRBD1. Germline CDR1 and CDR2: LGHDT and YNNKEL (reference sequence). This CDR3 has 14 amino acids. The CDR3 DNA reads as TGTGCCAGCGGCCAAAGACAGGGGGGTACTGGCTACACCTTC. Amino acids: CASGQRQGGTGYTF.

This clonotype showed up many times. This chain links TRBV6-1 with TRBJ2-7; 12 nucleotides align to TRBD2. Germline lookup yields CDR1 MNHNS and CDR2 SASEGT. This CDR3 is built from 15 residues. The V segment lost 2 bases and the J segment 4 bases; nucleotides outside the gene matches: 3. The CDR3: CASSELAGGPYEQYF. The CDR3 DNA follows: TGTGCCAGCAGTGAACTAGCGGGGGGGCCATACGAGCAGTACTTC.

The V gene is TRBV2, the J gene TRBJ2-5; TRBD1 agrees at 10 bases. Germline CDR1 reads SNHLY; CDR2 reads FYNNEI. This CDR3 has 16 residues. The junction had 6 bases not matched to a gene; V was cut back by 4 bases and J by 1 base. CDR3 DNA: TGTGCCAGCAGTGTGGGGACAGGGGTGACCCAAGAGACCCAGTACTTC. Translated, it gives CASSVGTGVTQETQYF.

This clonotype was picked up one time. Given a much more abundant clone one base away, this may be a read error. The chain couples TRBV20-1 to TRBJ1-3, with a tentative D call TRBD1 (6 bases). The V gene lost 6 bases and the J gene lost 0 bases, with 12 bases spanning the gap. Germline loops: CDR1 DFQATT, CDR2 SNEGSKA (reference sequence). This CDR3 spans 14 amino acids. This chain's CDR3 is CSALRGASGNTIYF. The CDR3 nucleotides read TGCAGTGCCCTTAGGGGGGCCTCTGGAAACACCATATATTTT.

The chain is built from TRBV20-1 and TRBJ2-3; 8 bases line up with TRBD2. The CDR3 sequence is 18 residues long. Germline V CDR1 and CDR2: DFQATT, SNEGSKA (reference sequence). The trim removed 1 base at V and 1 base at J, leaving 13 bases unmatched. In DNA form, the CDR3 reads TGCAGTGCTAGAGCCCTACTAGCGGCAGTCTCGGGCACAGATACGCAGTATTTT. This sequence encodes CSARALLAAVSGTDTQYF.

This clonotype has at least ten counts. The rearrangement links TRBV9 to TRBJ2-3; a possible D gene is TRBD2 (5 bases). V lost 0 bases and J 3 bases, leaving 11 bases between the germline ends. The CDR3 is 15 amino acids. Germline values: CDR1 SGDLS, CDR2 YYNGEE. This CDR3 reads CASSVGVARTDTQYF. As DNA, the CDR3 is TGTGCCAGCAGCGTAGGAGTAGCGAGGACAGATACGCAGTATTTT.

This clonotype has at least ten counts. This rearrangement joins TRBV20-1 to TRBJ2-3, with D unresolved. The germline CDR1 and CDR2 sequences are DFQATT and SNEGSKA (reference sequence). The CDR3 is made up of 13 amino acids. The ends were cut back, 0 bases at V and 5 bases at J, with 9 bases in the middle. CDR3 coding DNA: TGCAGTGCTAGAGACCCCGCCCGAGATACGCAGTATTTT. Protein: CSARDPARDTQYF.

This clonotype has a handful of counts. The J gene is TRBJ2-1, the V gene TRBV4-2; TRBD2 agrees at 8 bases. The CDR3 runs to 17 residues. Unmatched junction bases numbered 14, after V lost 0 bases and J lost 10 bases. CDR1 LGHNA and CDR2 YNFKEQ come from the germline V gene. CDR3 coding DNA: TGTGCCAGCAGCCAAGAATCGAGCGGGAGCCCTCAGGGAGAGCAGTTCTTC. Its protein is CASSQESSGSPQGEQFF.

The CDR3 DNA is TGTGCGCGACGGGGGACCTATGGCTACACCTTC. Its translation: CARRGTYGYTF. This chain links TRBV27 with TRBJ1-2; tentative D call: TRBD1 (5 bases). Germline V lookup: CDR1 MNHEY, CDR2 SMNVEV (reference sequence). This CDR3 contains 11 residues.